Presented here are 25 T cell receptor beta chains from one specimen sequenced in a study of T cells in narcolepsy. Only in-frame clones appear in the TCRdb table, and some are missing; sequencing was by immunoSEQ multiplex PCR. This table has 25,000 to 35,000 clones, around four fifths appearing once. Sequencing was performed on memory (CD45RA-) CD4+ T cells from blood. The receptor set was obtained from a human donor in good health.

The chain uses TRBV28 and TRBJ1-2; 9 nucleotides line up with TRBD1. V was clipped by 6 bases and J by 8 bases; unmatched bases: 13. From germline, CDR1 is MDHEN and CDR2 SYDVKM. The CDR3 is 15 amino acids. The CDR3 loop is CASRPVQGAHLGYTF. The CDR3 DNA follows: TGTGCCAGCAGACCCGTACAGGGGGCCCATTTGGGCTACACCTTC.

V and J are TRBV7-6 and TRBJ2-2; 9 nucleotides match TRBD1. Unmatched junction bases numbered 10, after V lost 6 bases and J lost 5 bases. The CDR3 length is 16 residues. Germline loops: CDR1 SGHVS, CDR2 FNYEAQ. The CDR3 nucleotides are TGTGCCAGCAGTTCTCGGGGGACAGGGAGTACCGGGGAGCTGTTTTTT. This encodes CASSSRGTGSTGELFF.

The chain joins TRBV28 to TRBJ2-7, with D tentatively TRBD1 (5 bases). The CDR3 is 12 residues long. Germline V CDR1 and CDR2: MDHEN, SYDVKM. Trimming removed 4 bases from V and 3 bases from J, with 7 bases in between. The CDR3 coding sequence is TGTGCCAGCAGTTCACAGGTCTACGAGCAGTACTTC. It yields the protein CASSSQVYEQYF.

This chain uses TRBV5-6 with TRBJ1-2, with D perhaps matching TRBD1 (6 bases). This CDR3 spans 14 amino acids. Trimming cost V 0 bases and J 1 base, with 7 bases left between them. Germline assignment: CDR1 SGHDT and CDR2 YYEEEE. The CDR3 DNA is TGTGCCAGCAGCTTGGGCAGGGGTAACTATGGCTACACCTTC. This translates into CASSLGRGNYGYTF.

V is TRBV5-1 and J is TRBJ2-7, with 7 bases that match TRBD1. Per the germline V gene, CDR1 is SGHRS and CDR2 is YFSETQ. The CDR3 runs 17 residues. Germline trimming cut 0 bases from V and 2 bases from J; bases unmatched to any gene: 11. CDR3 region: CASSLVQQGRSTYEQYF. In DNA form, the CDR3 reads TGCGCCAGCAGCTTGGTCCAACAGGGGCGGTCGACCTACGAGCAGTACTTC.

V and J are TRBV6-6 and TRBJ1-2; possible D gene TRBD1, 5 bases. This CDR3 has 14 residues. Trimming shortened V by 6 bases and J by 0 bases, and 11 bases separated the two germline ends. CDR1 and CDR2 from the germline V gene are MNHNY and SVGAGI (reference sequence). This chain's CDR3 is CASSPGTTNYGYTF. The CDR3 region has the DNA TGTGCCAGCAGCCCCGGGACGACTAACTATGGCTACACCTTC.

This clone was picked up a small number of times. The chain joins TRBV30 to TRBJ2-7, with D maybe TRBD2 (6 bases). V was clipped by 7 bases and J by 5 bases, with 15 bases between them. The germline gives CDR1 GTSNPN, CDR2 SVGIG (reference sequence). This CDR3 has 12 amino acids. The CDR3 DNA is TGTGCCTTTACGGGGGACGGGCACGAGCAGTACTTC. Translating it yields CAFTGDGHEQYF.

CDR3 amino acids: CASSLDGVAVDEQFF. In DNA form, the CDR3 reads TGTGCCAGCAGCTTAGACGGGGTTGCTGTCGATGAGCAGTTCTTC. V and J are TRBV7-9 and TRBJ2-1, with a weak D call TRBD2 (5 bases). The CDR3 contains 15 residues. V lost 1 base to trimming and J lost 8 bases, with 15 bases between them. CDR1 SEHNR and CDR2 FQNEAQ come from the germline V gene (reference sequence).

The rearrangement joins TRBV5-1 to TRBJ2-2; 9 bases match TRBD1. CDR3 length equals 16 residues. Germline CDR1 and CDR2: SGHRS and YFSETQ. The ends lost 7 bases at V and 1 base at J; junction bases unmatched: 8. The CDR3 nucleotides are TGCGCCAGCCACCCCGGGACAGGGCTGAACACCGGGGAGCTGTTTTTT. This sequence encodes CASHPGTGLNTGELFF.

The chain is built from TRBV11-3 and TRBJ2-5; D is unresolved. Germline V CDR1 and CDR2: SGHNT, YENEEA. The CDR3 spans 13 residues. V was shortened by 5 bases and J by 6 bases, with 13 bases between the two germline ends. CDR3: CASSLQSRKTQYF. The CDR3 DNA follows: TGTGCCAGCAGCCTGCAGTCCCGGAAGACCCAGTACTTC.

The CDR3 DNA reads as TGTGCCAGCAGCTTAGGACGGCGGGGGGGCAATAATGAGCAGTTCTTC. This encodes CASSLGRRGGNNEQFF. The J gene is TRBJ2-1, the V gene TRBV7-8; 9 bases are a match to TRBD2. There are 16 residues in the CDR3. Germline CDR1 and CDR2: SGHVS and FQNEAQ. V shed 1 base and J 7 bases; nucleotides not matched to a gene: 8.

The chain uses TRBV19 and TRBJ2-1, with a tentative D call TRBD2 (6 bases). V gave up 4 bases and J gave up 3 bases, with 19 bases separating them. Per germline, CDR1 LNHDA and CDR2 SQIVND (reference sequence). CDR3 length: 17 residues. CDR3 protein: CASSNFPQDYGYNEQFF. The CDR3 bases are TGTGCCAGTAGTAACTTCCCTCAGGACTACGGCTACAATGAGCAGTTCTTC.

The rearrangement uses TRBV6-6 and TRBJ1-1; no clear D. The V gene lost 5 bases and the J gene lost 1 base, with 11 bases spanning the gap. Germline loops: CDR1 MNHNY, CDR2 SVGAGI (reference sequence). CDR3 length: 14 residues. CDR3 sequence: CASSRTDGNTEAFF. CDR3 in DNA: TGTGCCAGCAGTAGAACGGACGGGAACACTGAAGCTTTCTTT.

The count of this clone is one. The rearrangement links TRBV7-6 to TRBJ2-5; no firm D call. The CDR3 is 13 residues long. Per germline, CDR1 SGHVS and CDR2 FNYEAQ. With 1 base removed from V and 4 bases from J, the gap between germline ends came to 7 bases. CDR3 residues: CASSLGRIETQYF. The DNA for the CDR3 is TGTGCCAGCAGCTTAGGCAGGATAGAGACCCAGTACTTC.

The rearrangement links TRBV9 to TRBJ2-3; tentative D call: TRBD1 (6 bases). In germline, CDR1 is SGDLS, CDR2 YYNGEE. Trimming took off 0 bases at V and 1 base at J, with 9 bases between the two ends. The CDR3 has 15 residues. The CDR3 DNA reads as TGTGCCAGCAGCGTAGGGGGGCCGGGCACAGATACGCAGTATTTT. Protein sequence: CASSVGGPGTDTQYF.

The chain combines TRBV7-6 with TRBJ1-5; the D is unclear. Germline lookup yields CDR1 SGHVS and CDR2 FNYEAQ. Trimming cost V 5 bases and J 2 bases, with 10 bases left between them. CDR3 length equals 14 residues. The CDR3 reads CASSVEFGNQPQHF. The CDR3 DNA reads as TGTGCCAGCAGCGTCGAATTTGGCAATCAGCCCCAGCATTTT.

This CDR3 reads CATSRAGGTAKNIQYF. Here the CDR3 DNA reads TGTGCCACCAGCAGGGCGGGGGGGACAGCCAAAAACATTCAGTACTTC. This rearrangement joins TRBV15 to TRBJ2-4, with TRBD2 matching over 9 bases. J was trimmed by 0 bases and V by 3 bases; bases with no gene match: 3. The CDR3 contains 16 residues. Looked up from germline, CDR1 is LNHNV and CDR2 is YYDKDF (reference sequence).

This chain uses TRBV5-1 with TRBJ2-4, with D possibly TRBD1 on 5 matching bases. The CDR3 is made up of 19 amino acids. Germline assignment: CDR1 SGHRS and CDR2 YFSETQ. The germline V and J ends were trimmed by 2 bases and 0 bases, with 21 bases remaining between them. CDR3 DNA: TGCGCCAGCAGCTTAACGGTCCAATCAGGGCCGCTAGCCAAAAACATTCAGTACTTC. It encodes CASSLTVQSGPLAKNIQYF.

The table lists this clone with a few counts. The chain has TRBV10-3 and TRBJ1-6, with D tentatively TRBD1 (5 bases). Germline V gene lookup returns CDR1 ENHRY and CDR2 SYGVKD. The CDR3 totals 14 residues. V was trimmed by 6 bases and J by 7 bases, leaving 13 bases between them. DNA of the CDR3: TGTGCCATCAGAGGAGACAGTGCCAATTCACCCCTCCACTTT. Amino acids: CAIRGDSANSPLHF.

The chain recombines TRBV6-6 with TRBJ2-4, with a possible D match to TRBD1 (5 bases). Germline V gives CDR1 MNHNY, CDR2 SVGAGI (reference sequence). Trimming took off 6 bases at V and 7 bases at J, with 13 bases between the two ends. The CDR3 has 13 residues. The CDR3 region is CASSPETVNIQYF. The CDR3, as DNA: TGTGCCAGCAGCCCAGAGACAGTGAACATTCAGTACTTC.

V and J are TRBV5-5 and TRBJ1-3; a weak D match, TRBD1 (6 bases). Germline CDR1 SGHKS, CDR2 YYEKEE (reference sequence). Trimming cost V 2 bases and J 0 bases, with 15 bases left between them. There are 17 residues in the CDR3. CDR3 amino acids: CASSLGQTKLSGNTIYF. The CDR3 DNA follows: TGTGCCAGCAGCTTAGGACAGACTAAACTCTCTGGAAACACCATATATTTT.

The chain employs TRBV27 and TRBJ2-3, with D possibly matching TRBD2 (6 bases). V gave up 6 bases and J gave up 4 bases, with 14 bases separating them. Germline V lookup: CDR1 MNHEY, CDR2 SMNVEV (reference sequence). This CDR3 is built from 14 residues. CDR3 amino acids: CASRRTISADTQYF. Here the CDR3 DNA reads TGTGCCAGCAGGAGGACTATCTCGGCAGATACGCAGTATTTT.

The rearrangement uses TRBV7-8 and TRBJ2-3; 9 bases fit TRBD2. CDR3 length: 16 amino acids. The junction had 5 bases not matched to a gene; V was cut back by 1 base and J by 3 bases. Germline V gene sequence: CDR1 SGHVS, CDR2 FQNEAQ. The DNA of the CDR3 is TGTGCCAGCAGCTTAGTGAGCGGGGGGAAGACAGATACGCAGTATTTT. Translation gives CASSLVSGGKTDTQYF.

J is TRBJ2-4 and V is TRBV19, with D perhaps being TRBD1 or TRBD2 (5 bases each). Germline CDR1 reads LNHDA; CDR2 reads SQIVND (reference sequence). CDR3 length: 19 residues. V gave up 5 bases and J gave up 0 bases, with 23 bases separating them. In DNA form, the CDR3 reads TGTGCCAGTAGTCCCCCCCTCGGCATGGGGGATTTAGCCAAAAACATTCAGTACTTC. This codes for CASSPPLGMGDLAKNIQYF.

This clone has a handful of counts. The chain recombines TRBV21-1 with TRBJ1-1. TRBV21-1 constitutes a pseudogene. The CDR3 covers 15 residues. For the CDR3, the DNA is TGTGCCAGCAGCAGAGCATTACCCACAGGGACTGGGGCTTTCTTT. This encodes CASSRALPTGTGAFF.